Listed here are 31 T cell receptor beta chains from one sample, sequenced in a study of blood T cell repertoires in COVID-19. Produced via immunoSEQ multiplex PCR; TCRdb's table is partial and in-frame only. Of roughly 120,000 clones in the sample, roughly 87% were seen once. Sequencing was carried out using peripheral blood. The receptors derive from a human donor in a cohort sampled during active COVID-19.

J is TRBJ2-3 and V is TRBV2; maybe TRBD2 (6 bases). CDR1 is SNHLY, CDR2 FYNNEI, per germline. The CDR3 contains 15 residues. The ends were cut back, 8 bases at V and 0 bases at J, with 15 bases in the middle. The CDR3 region has the DNA TGTGCCAGCTGCAGGACTACCGCTAGCACAGATACGCAGTATTTT. Translating gives CASCRTTASTDTQYF.

This clone was counted between two and nine times. The V call is TRBV9, the J call TRBJ2-7; 14 nucleotides match TRBD2. The CDR3 is 19 residues long. CDR1 is SGDLS and CDR2 is YYNGEE in the germline V gene. The V segment lost 0 bases and the J segment 3 bases; nucleotides outside the gene matches: 11. DNA of the CDR3: TGTGCCAGCAGCGTAGAAAGTGGGGGACTAGCGGGAGAGGTCTACGAGCAGTACTTC. Its protein product is CASSVESGGLAGEVYEQYF. Supplemented by reference TRBV9 and TRBJ2-7, the full variable domain reads DSGVTQTPKHLITATGQRVTLRCSPRSGDLSVYWYQQSLDQGLQFLIQYYNGEERAKGNILERFSAQQFPDLHSELNLSSLELGDSALYFCASSVESGGLAGEVYEQYFGPGTRLTVT.

The chain joins TRBV5-1 to TRBJ2-7; 9 bases line up with TRBD1. V dropped 1 base and J dropped 5; count of bases not matched to a gene: 7. Looked up from germline, CDR1 is SGHRS and CDR2 is YFSETQ. The CDR3 covers 15 residues. CDR3 DNA: TGCGCCAGCAGCTTGCAGGGGACAGGGAGCCACGAGCAGTACTTC. This translates into CASSLQGTGSHEQYF.

V gene TRBV7-9 combines with J gene TRBJ2-7, with TRBD1 matching over 12 bases. The junction had 4 bases not matched to a gene; V was cut back by 3 bases and J by 7 bases. Germline values: CDR1 SEHNR, CDR2 FQNEAQ (reference sequence). The CDR3 loop spans 14 amino acids. CDR3 loop: CASSLGQGAWEQYF. The DNA of the CDR3 is TGTGCCAGCAGCTTGGGACAGGGGGCTTGGGAGCAGTACTTC.

The rearrangement uses TRBV5-1 and TRBJ2-7; tentatively, D is TRBD2 (5 bases). Trimming cost V 4 bases and J 3 bases, with 23 bases left between them. The CDR3 contains 17 residues. Germline V lookup: CDR1 SGHRS, CDR2 YFSETQ. This CDR3 is CASSPRGQLRANYEQYF. The DNA for the CDR3 is TGCGCCAGCAGCCCGAGAGGGCAGCTTAGGGCCAACTACGAGCAGTACTTC.

The gene calls are TRBV25-1 and TRBJ2-7; maybe TRBD1 (6 bases). Between the trimmed V and J ends, which lost 4 bases and 3 bases, there was a span of 7 bases. Germline-derived CDR1 and CDR2 are MGHDK and SYGVNS. The CDR3 covers 12 residues. The CDR3 sequence is CASSAGDYEQYF. CDR3 sequence (DNA): TGTGCCAGCAGTGCAGGGGACTACGAGCAGTACTTC.

This clone showed up just once. The J gene is TRBJ2-3, the V gene TRBV7-9; 8 bases fit TRBD2. The germline CDR1 and CDR2 sequences are SEHNR and FQNEAQ (reference sequence). CDR3 length equals 16 residues. The V segment lost 4 bases and the J segment 2 bases; nucleotides outside the gene matches: 8. For the CDR3, the DNA is TGTGCCAGCAGCTCCACCGGGACTAGAGTCACAGATACGCAGTATTTT. Protein: CASSSTGTRVTDTQYF.

The rearrangement joins TRBV11-2 to TRBJ2-6; 8 bases match TRBD1. The CDR3 has 17 residues. V lost 6 bases to trimming and J lost 0 bases; unmatched junction nucleotides: 7. Per the germline V gene, CDR1 is SGHAT and CDR2 is FQNNGV. CDR3 nucleotides: TGTGCCAGCAGAAGGGGGACAGGCAACTCTGGGGCCAACGTCCTGACTTTC. Protein product: CASRRGTGNSGANVLTF.

This sequence joins TRBV7-9 and TRBJ1-2; the D gene is possibly TRBD1 (6 bases). This CDR3 contains 17 residues. Per germline, CDR1 SEHNR and CDR2 FQNEAQ (reference sequence). The V and J ends lost 5 bases and 4 bases respectively, with 23 bases between them. Written as DNA, the CDR3 is TGTGCCAGCAGCAGAGGGACACCCGCTTTACTGAGCTATGGCTACACCTTC. This codes for CASSRGTPALLSYGYTF.

V usage is TRBV28 and J usage is TRBJ1-5; 8 positions match TRBD1. The CDR3 has 20 amino acids. CDR1 is MDHEN and CDR2 is SYDVKM in the germline V gene. Trimming took 3 bases from V and 6 from J; bases not matched to a gene: 22. The CDR3 region has the DNA TGTGCCAGCAGTTTTTCCCTCGGTGGGGGACAGGCTAGGGAGATTCAGCCCCAGCATTTT. This translates into CASSFSLGGGQAREIQPQHF.

The genes are TRBV5-4 and TRBJ1-1, with TRBD1 identical over 10 bases. CDR1 SGHNT and CDR2 YYREEE come from the germline V gene (reference sequence). The CDR3 sequence is 15 residues long. Trimming cost V 4 bases and J 8 bases; bases outside gene matches: 11. The CDR3 DNA reads as TGTGCCAGCAGCGTAACGGACAGGGGGTCATCAGAAGCTTTCTTT. The encoded protein is CASSVTDRGSSEAFF.

Details on this clone: Germline is not matched at one junction end, which may reflect a read error. Written as DNA, the CDR3 is TGTGCCAGCAGCCCCGAGAATCGGCCCCAGCATTTT. It specifies CASSPENRPQHF. This chain uses TRBV5-5 with TRBJ1-5; unclear D gene. The germline gives CDR1 SGHKS, CDR2 YYEKEE (reference sequence). The CDR3 has 12 amino acids.

The genes are TRBV6-6 and TRBJ1-3; 9 bases map to TRBD1. V gave up 4 bases and J gave up 3 bases; unmatched junction bases: 4. The CDR3 spans 15 residues. The germline gives CDR1 MNHNY, CDR2 SVGAGI (reference sequence). The CDR3 here is CASSSLDRGGNTIYF. As DNA, the CDR3 is TGTGCCAGCAGTTCCCTGGACAGGGGTGGAAACACCATATATTTT.

The V gene is TRBV28, the J gene TRBJ1-1; D unclear. The length of the CDR3 is 13 residues. CDR1 is MDHEN, CDR2 SYDVKM, per germline. The V end lost 0 bases, the J end lost 1 base, and 3 bases lay between the germline ends. CDR3 DNA: TGTGCCAGCAGTTTATGGCGGAACACTGAAGCTTTCTTT. It yields the protein CASSLWRNTEAFF.

V is TRBV19 and J is TRBJ2-3; D gene uncertain. Germline CDR1 LNHDA, CDR2 SQIVND (reference sequence). The CDR3 spans 11 residues. V was clipped by 7 bases and J by 10 bases, with 12 bases between them. CDR3: CASKSPIAQYF. The CDR3, as DNA: TGTGCCAGTAAGAGCCCCATCGCGCAGTATTTT.

The rearrangement joins TRBV11-3 to TRBJ2-3; 7 positions match TRBD2. Per germline, CDR1 SGHNT and CDR2 YENEEA. The junction had 10 bases not matched to a gene; V was cut back by 8 bases and J by 5 bases. The CDR3 consists of 14 residues. CDR3 nucleotide sequence: TGTGCCAGCGGCCTGGGAGGGGTAGGAGATACGCAGTATTTT. Encoded protein: CASGLGGVGDTQYF.

The rearrangement uses TRBV5-8 and TRBJ1-5; TRBD1 matches 7 bases. Germline trimming cut 4 bases from V and 3 bases from J; bases unmatched to any gene: 4. The CDR3 consists of 14 residues. Germline V CDR1 and CDR2: SGHTS, YDEGEE. In DNA, the CDR3 is TGTGCCAGCAGCCACACAGGGGTCAATCAGCCCCAGCATTTT. Its translation: CASSHTGVNQPQHF.

The V gene is TRBV6-5, the J gene TRBJ2-7, with D possibly being TRBD1 (6 bases). V shed 7 bases and J shed 2 bases, with 15 bases lying between them. The CDR3 is made up of 14 amino acids. Germline loops: CDR1 MNHEY, CDR2 SVGAGI. The chain's CDR3 is CASKAGTSTYEQYF. CDR3 nucleotides: TGTGCCAGCAAAGCCGGGACATCCACCTACGAGCAGTACTTC.

The rearrangement joins TRBV18 to TRBJ1-2; the match to TRBD1 covers 10 bases. J was trimmed by 6 bases and V by 4 bases; bases with no gene match: 5. Germline CDR1 reads KGHSH; CDR2 reads LQKENI. The CDR3 runs 14 residues. CDR3 in amino acids: CASSLTGTGDGYTF. For the CDR3, the DNA is TGTGCCAGCTCACTCACCGGGACAGGGGATGGCTACACCTTC. Full variable domain (missing parts from reference TRBV18 and TRBJ1-2): NAGVMQNPRHLVRRRGQEARLRCSPMKGHSHVYWYRQLPEEGLKFMVYLQKENIIDESGMPKERFSAEFPKEGPSILRIQQVVRGDSAAYFCASSLTGTGDGYTFGSGTRLTVV.

V usage is TRBV3-1 (or the pseudogene TRBV3-2) and J usage is TRBJ2-7; D possibly corresponds to TRBD2 (5 bases). Germline values: CDR1 LGHDT, CDR2 YNNKEL (reference sequence). Trimming removed 1 base from V and 5 bases from J, with 27 bases in between. The CDR3 extends over 19 amino acids. The CDR3 region is CASSQASLGSGRLEDEQYF. CDR3 bases: TGTGCCAGCAGCCAAGCGTCGCTGGGGAGCGGACGCCTCGAGGACGAGCAGTACTTC.

This chain links TRBV18 with TRBJ2-7; the match to TRBD2 covers 7 bases. V was clipped by 5 bases and J by 1 base; unmatched bases: 8. The CDR3 length is 15 residues. CDR1 and CDR2 (germline): KGHSH, LQKENI. CDR3 protein: CASSSFGGKSYEQYF. CDR3 DNA: TGTGCCAGCTCAAGCTTCGGGGGGAAGTCCTACGAGCAGTACTTC.

The chain recombines TRBV6-6 with TRBJ2-7, with D perhaps TRBD1 (6 bases). CDR1 MNHNY and CDR2 SVGAGI come from the germline V gene (reference sequence). V was clipped by 2 bases and J by 0 bases, with 14 bases between them. The CDR3 length is 16 residues. CDR3 amino acids: CASSYDHRGISYEQYF. Written as DNA, the CDR3 is TGTGCCAGCAGTTACGATCATAGGGGGATCTCCTACGAGCAGTACTTC.

The V and J genes are TRBV11-3 and TRBJ2-2, with a possible D match to TRBD1 (7 bases). The germline CDR1 and CDR2 sequences are SGHNT and YENEEA. V lost 5 bases and J lost 6, with 22 bases in between. The CDR3 covers 17 residues. CDR3 in DNA: TGTGCCAGCAGCAACCCGATGTCAGGGGGGTCGGCCGGGGAGCTGTTTTTT. This sequence encodes CASSNPMSGGSAGELFF.

The chain recombines TRBV5-1 with TRBJ2-1; 11 bases map to TRBD2. V shed 4 bases and J 6 bases; nucleotides not matched to a gene: 12. The CDR3 totals 17 residues. Germline loops: CDR1 SGHRS, CDR2 YFSETQ. The CDR3 DNA sequence: TGCGCCAGCAGCACTCCTGGGGGACTAGCGGAGACCAATGAGCAGTTCTTC. It yields the protein CASSTPGGLAETNEQFF.

The chain employs TRBV21-1 and TRBJ2-7; TRBD1, the D gene given by the table, was not confirmed from the DNA. TRBV21-1 is noted as a pseudogene. This CDR3 has 23 residues. The CDR3 loop reads CASSTSFGTGLGDSVSRLYEQYF. The CDR3 nucleotides read TGTGCCAGCAGCACTAGTTTCGGGACAGGGTTAGGAGACTCCGTCTCAAGGTTGTACGAGCAGTACTTC.

This chain joins TRBV28 and TRBJ2-2; 12 bases are a match to TRBD2. The CDR3 covers 16 residues. V shed 4 bases and J 5 bases; nucleotides not matched to a gene: 5. Looked up from germline, CDR1 is MDHEN and CDR2 is SYDVKM. The CDR3 DNA sequence: TGTGCCAGCAGTTCCTCTAGCGGGAGGGCAACCGGGGAGCTGTTTTTT. Amino acids: CASSSSSGRATGELFF.

J is TRBJ2-3 and V is TRBV5-4; 9 bases fit TRBD2. Germline trimming cut 1 base from V and 2 bases from J; bases unmatched to any gene: 5. The V gene's germline CDR1 is SGHNT and CDR2 YYREEE (reference sequence). CDR3 length equals 16 residues. The chain's CDR3 is CASSLSAGGLTDTQYF. In DNA, the CDR3 is TGTGCCAGCAGCTTGAGTGCGGGGGGGCTCACAGATACGCAGTATTTT.

The V call is TRBV6-2 or TRBV6-3, the J call TRBJ1-1; tentative D call: TRBD1 (6 bases). Trimming stripped 2 bases from V and 0 bases from J, with 7 bases between. Germline V gene lookup returns CDR1 MNHEY and CDR2 SVGEGT. The CDR3 contains 14 residues. The CDR3 loop is CASSYGGMNTEAFF. The CDR3 DNA reads TGTGCCAGCAGTTACGGGGGCATGAACACTGAAGCTTTCTTT.

The V call is TRBV11-2, the J call TRBJ2-7; D is perhaps TRBD2 (6 bases). CDR3 length: 15 residues. Germline values: CDR1 SGHAT, CDR2 FQNNGV. The V end was cut by 5 bases, the J end by 0 bases, with 14 bases between. CDR3 DNA sequence: TGTGCCAGCAGCCATGGGGGGAATCCCTCCTACGAGCAGTACTTC. Amino acid sequence: CASSHGGNPSYEQYF.

V and J are TRBV6-5 and TRBJ1-1; 10 nucleotides match TRBD1. CDR1 is MNHEY, CDR2 SVGAGI, per germline. Unmatched junction bases numbered 8, after V lost 5 bases and J lost 5 bases. This CDR3 comprises 15 residues. CDR3: CASSPLTGGSTEAFF. For the CDR3, the DNA is TGTGCCAGCAGTCCCCTGACAGGGGGCTCGACTGAAGCTTTCTTT.

This clone has just one count. CDR3 sequence: CATSDSSGTINEQFF. Written as DNA, the CDR3 is TGTGCCACCAGTGATTCGTCCGGGACTATCAATGAGCAGTTCTTC. J is TRBJ2-1 and V is TRBV24-1; 7 bases are a match to TRBD2. There are 15 residues in the CDR3. In germline, CDR1 is KGHDR, CDR2 SFDVKD. J lost 6 bases, V lost 2 bases, and 6 bases had no gene match.